The sequence of this TCR beta chain was determined in a study of blood T cells in healthy people across ages. Germline values: CDR1 SNHLY, CDR2 FYNNEI. V lost 6 bases to trimming and J lost 1 base; unmatched junction nucleotides: 8. The CDR3 contains 16 residues. Using a J-beta primer mix together with a sample-barcoded 5' primer, a second PCR was run for about 6 to 11 cycles. TCRdb re-derived calls from the 5' RACE reads in MiXCR, one entry per CDR3 protein. The table records roughly 1.7 million distinct CDR3 sequences, about 31% of them present only once. The chain is built from TRBV2 and TRBJ2-2; TRBD2 matches at 7 bases. The clonotype was recovered from a woman in her thirties in good health. The sample comprised blood. The CDR3 loop is CASRGTKRGNTGELFF. The CDR3 region has the DNA TGTGCCAGCAGGGGGACTAAGCGGGGGAACACCGGGGAGCTGTTTTTT.